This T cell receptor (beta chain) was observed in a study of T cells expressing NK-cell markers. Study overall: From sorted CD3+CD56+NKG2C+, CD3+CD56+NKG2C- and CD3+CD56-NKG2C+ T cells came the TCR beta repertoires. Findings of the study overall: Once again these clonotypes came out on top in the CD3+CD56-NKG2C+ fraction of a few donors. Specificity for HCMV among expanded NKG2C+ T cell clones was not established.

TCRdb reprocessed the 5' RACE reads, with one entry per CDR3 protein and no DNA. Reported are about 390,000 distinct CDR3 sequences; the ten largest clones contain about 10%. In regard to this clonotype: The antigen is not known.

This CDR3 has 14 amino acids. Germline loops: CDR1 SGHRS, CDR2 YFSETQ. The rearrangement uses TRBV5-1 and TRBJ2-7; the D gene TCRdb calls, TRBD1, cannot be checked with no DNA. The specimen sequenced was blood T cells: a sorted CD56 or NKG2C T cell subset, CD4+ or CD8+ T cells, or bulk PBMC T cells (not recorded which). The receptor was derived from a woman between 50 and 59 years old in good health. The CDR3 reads CASSSGTGTYEQYF.